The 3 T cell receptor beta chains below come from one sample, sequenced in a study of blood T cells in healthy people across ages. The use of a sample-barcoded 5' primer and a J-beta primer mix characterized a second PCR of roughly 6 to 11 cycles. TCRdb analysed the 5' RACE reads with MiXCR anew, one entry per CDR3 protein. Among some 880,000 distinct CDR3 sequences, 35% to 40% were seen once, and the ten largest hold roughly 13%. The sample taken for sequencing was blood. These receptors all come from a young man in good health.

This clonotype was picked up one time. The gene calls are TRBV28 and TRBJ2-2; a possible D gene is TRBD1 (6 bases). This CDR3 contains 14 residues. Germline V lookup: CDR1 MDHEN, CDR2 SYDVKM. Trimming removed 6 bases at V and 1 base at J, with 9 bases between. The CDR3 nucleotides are TGTGCCAGCAGATGGACAGAGAACACCGGGGAGCTGTTTTTT. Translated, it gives CASRWTENTGELFF. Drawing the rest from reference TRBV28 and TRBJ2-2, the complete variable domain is DVKVTQSSRYLVKRTGEKVFLECVQDMDHENMFWYRQDPGLGLRLIYFSYDVKMKEKGDIPEGYSVSREKKERFSLILESASTNQTSMYLCASRWTENTGELFFGEGSRLTVL.

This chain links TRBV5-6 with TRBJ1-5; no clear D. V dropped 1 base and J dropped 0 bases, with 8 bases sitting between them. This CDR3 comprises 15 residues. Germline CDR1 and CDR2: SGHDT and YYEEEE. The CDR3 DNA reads TGTGCCAGCAGCTTGTACGGTTATAGCAATCAGCCCCAGCATTTT. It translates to CASSLYGYSNQPQHF.

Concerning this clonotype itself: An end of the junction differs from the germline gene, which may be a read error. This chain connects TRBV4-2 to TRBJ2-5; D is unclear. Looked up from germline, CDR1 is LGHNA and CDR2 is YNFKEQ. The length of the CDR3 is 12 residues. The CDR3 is CASSQHQGTQYF. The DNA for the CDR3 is TGTGCCAGCAGCCAGCACCAAGGGACCCAGTACTTC.